Following are 12 T cell receptor beta chains from one sample sequenced in a study of blood T cell repertoires in COVID-19. TCRdb's table, derived via immunoSEQ multiplex PCR, lists solely in-frame clones and lacks some. The table has about 240,000 clones, around 79% seen once. Material for sequencing was peripheral blood. These receptors were obtained from a woman of 80 years or more with acute or convalescent COVID-19.

This clone came up a few times. This chain links TRBV6-2 or TRBV6-3 with TRBJ2-5; D ambiguous. V lost 5 bases and J lost 2, with 9 bases in between. The CDR3 is made up of 13 amino acids. CDR1 is MNHEY and CDR2 is SVGEGT in the germline V gene. The CDR3 region has the DNA TGTGCCAGCAGTACGACGAGGCAAGAGACCCAGTACTTC. Translation gives CASSTTRQETQYF.

CDR3 sequence (DNA): TGTGCCAGTAGTATGGGAGGTTCTAGCACAGATACGCAGTATTTT. Its protein product is CASSMGGSSTDTQYF. The chain is built from TRBV19 and TRBJ2-3, with D possibly matching TRBD2 (6 bases). The V end was cut by 3 bases, the J end by 0 bases, with 10 bases between. Germline lookup yields CDR1 LNHDA and CDR2 SQIVND (reference sequence). The CDR3 is made up of 15 amino acids.

The chain recombines TRBV5-1 with TRBJ2-7; a weak D match, TRBD1 (6 bases). The length of the CDR3 is 13 residues. Trimming removed 4 bases from V and 0 bases from J, with 8 bases in between. Per the germline V gene, CDR1 is SGHRS and CDR2 is YFSETQ. The CDR3 region has the DNA TGCGCCAGCAGCCGGACAGACTCCTACGAGCAGTACTTC. Its protein product is CASSRTDSYEQYF.

The rearrangement joins TRBV3-1 (or the pseudogene TRBV3-2) to TRBJ1-5, with D unclear. Per germline, CDR1 LGHDT and CDR2 YNNKEL (reference sequence). This CDR3 is 12 amino acids long. Between the trimmed V and J ends, which lost 2 bases and 7 bases, there was a span of 6 bases. The CDR3 region is CASSQQNQPQHF. DNA of the CDR3: TGTGCCAGCAGCCAACAGAACCAGCCCCAGCATTTT.

The chain uses TRBV9 and TRBJ1-1, with a possible D match to TRBD1 (6 bases). V lost 0 bases and J lost 7, with 16 bases in between. Germline lookup yields CDR1 SGDLS and CDR2 YYNGEE. The CDR3 loop spans 15 amino acids. The CDR3 reads CASSVGVGGAFEAFF. DNA of the CDR3: TGTGCCAGCAGCGTAGGGGTTGGGGGGGCGTTTGAAGCTTTCTTT.

The chain joins TRBV6-5 to TRBJ1-1, with D unresolved. From germline, CDR1 is MNHEY and CDR2 SVGAGI. CDR3 length: 13 amino acids. Trimming stripped 6 bases from V and 4 bases from J, with 12 bases between. The CDR3 spells CASRIQRGTEAFF. The CDR3 nucleotides are TGTGCCAGCAGAATTCAACGGGGCACTGAAGCTTTCTTT.

The sample holds one count of this clone. The genes are TRBV6-5 and TRBJ2-7; a weak D match, TRBD1 (6 bases). The CDR3 length is 15 residues. Deletions cut 4 bases from V and 1 base from J, with 14 bases between. Germline-derived CDR1 and CDR2 are MNHEY and SVGAGI. CDR3 residues: CASSSGQSRSYEQYF. CDR3 DNA sequence: TGTGCCAGCAGTTCCGGACAGAGCAGGTCCTACGAGCAGTACTTC.

The CDR3 loop is CATSTSGQGSNQPQHF. The DNA for the CDR3 is TGTGCCACCAGCACATCCGGACAGGGCAGCAATCAGCCCCAGCATTTT. The chain uses TRBV15 and TRBJ1-5; 8 positions match TRBD1. This CDR3 region has 16 residues. J was trimmed by 1 base and V by 4 bases; bases with no gene match: 6. Germline CDR1 and CDR2: LNHNV and YYDKDF (reference sequence).

V usage is TRBV19 and J usage is TRBJ1-5, with 8 bases fitting TRBD1. This CDR3 region has 15 residues. Germline V lookup: CDR1 LNHDA, CDR2 SQIVND (reference sequence). V trimming: 10 bases; J trimming: 2 bases; junction bases outside the gene matches: 10. CDR3 nucleotide sequence: TGTGCCACCGACAGGGGTCTCTCGGGCAATCAGCCCCAGCATTTT. It specifies CATDRGLSGNQPQHF.

This clone has a handful of counts. The rearrangement uses TRBV3-1 (or the pseudogene TRBV3-2) and TRBJ2-3; a weak D match, TRBD2 (5 bases). The CDR3 has 17 amino acids. With 1 base removed from V and 0 bases from J, the gap between germline ends came to 14 bases. CDR1 is LGHDT and CDR2 is YNNKEL in the germline V gene (reference sequence). CDR3 DNA sequence: TGTGCCAGCAGCCAAGGTTGGACTCCCCTCAGCACAGATACGCAGTATTTT. This encodes CASSQGWTPLSTDTQYF.

The rearrangement links TRBV27 to TRBJ1-2, with TRBD1 as a possible D gene (6 bases). V was clipped by 5 bases and J by 4 bases, with 26 bases between them. The CDR3 consists of 18 residues. Germline V lookup: CDR1 MNHEY, CDR2 SMNVEV (reference sequence). Written as DNA, the CDR3 is TGTGCCAGCAGTCTCCGGTGGGGGCAATCGCGTGGTGGCTATGGCTACACCTTC. It encodes CASSLRWGQSRGGYGYTF.

This chain connects TRBV2 to TRBJ1-5; unclear D gene. The germline gives CDR1 SNHLY, CDR2 FYNNEI. The CDR3 contains 13 residues. Trimming shortened V by 7 bases and J by 0 bases, and 7 bases separated the two germline ends. The CDR3 bases are TGTGCCAGCACCCGGGATAGCAATCAGCCCCAGCATTTT. It codes for CASTRDSNQPQHF.